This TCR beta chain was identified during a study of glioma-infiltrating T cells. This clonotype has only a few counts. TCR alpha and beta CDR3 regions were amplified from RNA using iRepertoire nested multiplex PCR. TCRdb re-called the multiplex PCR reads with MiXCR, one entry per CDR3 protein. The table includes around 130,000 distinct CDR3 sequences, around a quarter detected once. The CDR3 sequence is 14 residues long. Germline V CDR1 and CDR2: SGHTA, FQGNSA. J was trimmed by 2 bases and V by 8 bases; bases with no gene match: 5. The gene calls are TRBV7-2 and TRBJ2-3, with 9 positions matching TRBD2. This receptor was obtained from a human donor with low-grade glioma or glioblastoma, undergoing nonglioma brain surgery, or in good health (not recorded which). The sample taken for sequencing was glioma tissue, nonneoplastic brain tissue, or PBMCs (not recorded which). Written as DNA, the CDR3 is TGTGCCAGCCAGACTAGCGGTCCCACAGATACGCAGTATTTT. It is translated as CASQTSGPTDTQYF. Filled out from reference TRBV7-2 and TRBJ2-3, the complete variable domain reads GAGVSQSPSNKVTEKGKDVELRCDPISGHTALYWYRQSLGQGLEFLIYFQGNSAPDKSGLPSDRFSAERTGGSVSTLTIQRTQQEDSAVYLCASQTSGPTDTQYFGPGTRLTVL.